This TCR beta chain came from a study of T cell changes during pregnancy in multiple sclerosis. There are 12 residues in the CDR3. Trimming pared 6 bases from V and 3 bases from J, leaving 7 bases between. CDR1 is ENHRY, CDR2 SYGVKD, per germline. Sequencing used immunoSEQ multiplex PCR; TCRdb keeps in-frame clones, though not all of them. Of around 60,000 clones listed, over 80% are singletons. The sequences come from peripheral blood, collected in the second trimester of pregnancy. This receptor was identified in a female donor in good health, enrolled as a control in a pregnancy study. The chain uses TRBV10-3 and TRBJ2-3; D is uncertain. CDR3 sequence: CAISPGTDTQYF. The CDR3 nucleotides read TGTGCCATCAGCCCAGGAACAGATACGCAGTATTTT.